This entry lists 15 T cell receptor beta chains sequenced from one sample in a study of shared clonotypes between healthy human individuals. Sequencing was performed with immunoSEQ multiplex PCR; in TCRdb, only in-frame clones are kept and a portion is missing. The sample shows hundreds of thousands of clones, approximately 95% of them seen only once. Selected positively for CCR7 and CD45RO-negative, naive CD8 cells excluded terminally differentiated effector memory CD45RA+ cells. Sequenced: naive CD8+ T cells sorted from blood. These receptors were taken from a woman in her 30s in good health.

V and J are TRBV27 and TRBJ2-7, with D hard to call. V was cut by 0 bases and J by 3 bases, with 21 bases left in between. The CDR3 has 18 residues. CDR1 MNHEY and CDR2 SMNVEV come from the germline V gene (reference sequence). The CDR3 DNA is TGTGCCAGCAGTTTATCGAAAAGGCATTATTGGGGTGTCTACGAGCAGTACTTC. Amino acids: CASSLSKRHYWGVYEQYF.

The chain is built from TRBV2 and TRBJ1-1; D is undetermined. CDR1 is SNHLY, CDR2 FYNNEI, per germline. The CDR3 is 17 residues long. Trimming shortened V by 6 bases and J by 3 bases, and 23 bases separated the two germline ends. CDR3 amino acids: CASRTTDFGPPDTEAFF. The CDR3 region has the DNA TGTGCCAGCAGGACGACCGATTTTGGACCCCCGGACACTGAAGCTTTCTTT.

J is TRBJ2-1 and V is TRBV19; tentative D call: TRBD2 (5 bases). V lost 4 bases, J lost 5 bases, and 15 bases lay in between. CDR3 length: 15 residues. Looked up from germline, CDR1 is LNHDA and CDR2 is SQIVND (reference sequence). The CDR3: CASSTRPRRNNEQFF. The CDR3 coding sequence is TGTGCCAGTAGTACGAGACCTAGGAGGAACAATGAGCAGTTCTTC.

This chain connects TRBV30 to TRBJ2-7; D ambiguous. Trimming removed 2 bases at V and 7 bases at J, with 18 bases between. Germline values: CDR1 GTSNPN, CDR2 SVGIG (reference sequence). The CDR3 runs 14 residues. CDR3 sequence reads: CAWSLTYTGGEQYF. The CDR3 DNA is TGTGCCTGGAGTTTAACATACACGGGTGGGGAGCAGTACTTC.

V gene TRBV10-3 combines with J gene TRBJ2-7, with D possibly being TRBD1 (5 bases). Between the trimmed V and J ends, which lost 2 bases and 2 bases, there was a span of 10 bases. The CDR3 is 14 amino acids. Per germline, CDR1 ENHRY and CDR2 SYGVKD. CDR3 amino acids: CAISEVAGPYEQYF. CDR3 DNA sequence: TGTGCCATCAGTGAGGTAGCAGGGCCCTACGAGCAGTACTTC.

The chain couples TRBV15 to TRBJ2-1; D possibly matches TRBD1 or TRBD2 (5 bases each). CDR3 length equals 15 residues. V gave up 3 bases and J gave up 0 bases, with 9 bases separating them. Looked up from germline, CDR1 is LNHNV and CDR2 is YYDKDF (reference sequence). The CDR3 here is CATSSRDDSYNEQFF. The CDR3 DNA reads TGTGCCACCAGCAGCCGGGACGACTCCTACAATGAGCAGTTCTTC.

CDR3 nucleotides: TGTGCCAGCAGTTTAACCGTAGCGGGAGGGTTCGAGCAGTACTTC. It is translated as CASSLTVAGGFEQYF. The gene calls are TRBV28 and TRBJ2-7; TRBD2 matches at 11 bases. This CDR3 has 15 residues. Germline V lookup: CDR1 MDHEN, CDR2 SYDVKM. After removal of 2 bases from V and 6 bases from J, the junction contained 6 bases not matched to a gene.

The DNA of the CDR3 is TGTGCCAGTAGTATAGCTTCCGTTTATAGCAATCAGCCCCAGCATTTT. Translating it yields CASSIASVYSNQPQHF. The chain combines TRBV19 with TRBJ1-5, with D unclear. V lost 1 base to trimming and J lost 0 bases, with 10 bases between them. Germline-derived CDR1 and CDR2 are LNHDA and SQIVND (reference sequence). The CDR3 is 16 residues long. The entire variable domain, with the rest obtained from reference TRBV19 and TRBJ1-5, is as follows: DGGITQSPKYLFRKEGQNVTLSCEQNLNHDAMYWYRQDPGQGLRLIYYSQIVNDFQKGDIAEGYSVSREKKESFPLTVTSAQKNPTAFYLCASSIASVYSNQPQHFGDGTRLSIL.

This chain uses TRBV28 with TRBJ2-7; possibly TRBD2 for D (6 bases). This CDR3 is 16 amino acids long. The germline gives CDR1 MDHEN, CDR2 SYDVKM. The V end was cut by 3 bases, the J end by 0 bases, with 15 bases between. The CDR3 DNA is TGTGCCAGCAGTTTTTATGCGGGATTGTACTCCTACGAGCAGTACTTC. Protein product: CASSFYAGLYSYEQYF.

The sample holds one count of this clone. This CDR3 is CASSPEGPSSYEQYF. The CDR3 region has the DNA TGTGCCAGCAGTCCGGAGGGGCCGAGCTCCTACGAGCAGTACTTC. The rearrangement uses TRBV5-4 and TRBJ2-7; D might be TRBD2 (6 bases). V lost 5 bases to trimming and J lost 0 bases, with 15 bases between them. Germline V gene lookup returns CDR1 SGHNT and CDR2 YYREEE (reference sequence). This CDR3 is built from 15 residues.

There are a few counts of this clone. Other DNA sequences in the sample encode the same CDR3. The chain is built from TRBV4-1 and TRBJ2-5; D uncertain. Germline CDR1 MGHRA, CDR2 YSYEKL. The CDR3 spans 13 residues. Trimming took 0 bases from V and 3 from J, leaving 5 bases between them. Here the CDR3 DNA reads TGCGCCAGCAGCCAAGATTTAGAAGAGACCCAGTACTTC. Its translation: CASSQDLEETQYF.

This clone was observed a single time. V is TRBV12-2 and J is TRBJ2-2; the DNA was not used to check the table's D call, TRBD2. TRBV12-2 is shown as a pseudogene. The CDR3 sequence is 21 residues long. The CDR3 DNA follows: TGTGCAAGTCGCTTCCTTTCTCCGGGGCTAGCGGGGGCCGCGAACACCGGGGAGCTGTTTTTT. Translating gives CASRFLSPGLAGAANTGELFF.

The V and J genes are TRBV29-1 and TRBJ2-1, with TRBD2 matching over 13 bases. Looked up from germline, CDR1 is SQVTM and CDR2 is ANQGSEA. The CDR3 covers 15 residues. J gave up 7 bases and V 2 bases, and 5 bases lay outside the gene matches. CDR3 sequence reads: CSVERTSGSRNEQFF. The CDR3 bases are TGCAGCGTTGAACGGACTAGCGGGAGTAGAAATGAGCAGTTCTTC.

V is TRBV27 and J is TRBJ2-7; possibly TRBD2 for D (5 bases). Germline values: CDR1 MNHEY, CDR2 SMNVEV (reference sequence). The CDR3 extends over 13 amino acids. The V end lost 5 bases, the J end lost 4 bases, and 12 bases lay between the germline ends. The CDR3 spells CASSHGLKYEQYF. The CDR3 nucleotides read TGTGCCAGCAGTCACGGACTGAAATACGAGCAGTACTTC.

The V gene is TRBV28, the J gene TRBJ1-5; D gene uncertain. Between the trimmed V and J ends, which lost 3 bases and 2 bases, there was a span of 17 bases. The CDR3 spans 17 residues. Germline values: CDR1 MDHEN, CDR2 SYDVKM. As DNA, the CDR3 is TGTGCCAGCAGTTTCTATCCGCCCCTCCTAGGCAATCAGCCCCAGCATTTT. Protein product: CASSFYPPLLGNQPQHF.